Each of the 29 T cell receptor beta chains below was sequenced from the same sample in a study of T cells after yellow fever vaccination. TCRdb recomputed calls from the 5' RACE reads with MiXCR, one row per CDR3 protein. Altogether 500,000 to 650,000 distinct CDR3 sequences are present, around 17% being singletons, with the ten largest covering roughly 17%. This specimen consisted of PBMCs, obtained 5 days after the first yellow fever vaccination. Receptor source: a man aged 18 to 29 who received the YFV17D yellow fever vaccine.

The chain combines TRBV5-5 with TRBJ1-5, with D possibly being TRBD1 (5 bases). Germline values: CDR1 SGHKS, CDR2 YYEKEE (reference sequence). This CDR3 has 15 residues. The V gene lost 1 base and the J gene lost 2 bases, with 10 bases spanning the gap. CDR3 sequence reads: CASSLLGDGNQPQHF. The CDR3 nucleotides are TGTGCCAGCAGCTTGTTGGGGGACGGCAATCAGCCCCAGCATTTT.

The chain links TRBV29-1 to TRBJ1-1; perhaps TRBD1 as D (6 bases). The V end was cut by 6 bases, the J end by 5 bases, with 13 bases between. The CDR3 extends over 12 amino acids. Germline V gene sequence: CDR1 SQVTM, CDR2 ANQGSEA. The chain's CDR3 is CSVGTLRTEAFF. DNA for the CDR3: TGCAGCGTCGGGACACTGAGAACTGAAGCTTTCTTT.

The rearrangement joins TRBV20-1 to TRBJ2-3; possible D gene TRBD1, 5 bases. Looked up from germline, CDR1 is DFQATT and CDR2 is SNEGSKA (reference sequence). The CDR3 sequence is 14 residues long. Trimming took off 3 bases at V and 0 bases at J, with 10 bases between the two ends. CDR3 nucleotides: TGCAGTGCTAGCGGGCAGGGCAGCACAGATACGCAGTATTTT. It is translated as CSASGQGSTDTQYF.

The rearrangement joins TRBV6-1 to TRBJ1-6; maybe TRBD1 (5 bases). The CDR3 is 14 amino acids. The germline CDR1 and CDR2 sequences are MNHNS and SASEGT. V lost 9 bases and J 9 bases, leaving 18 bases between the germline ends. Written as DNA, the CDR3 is TGTGCCAGTGGAGGGGCGGGATTGGGTTCACCCCTCCACTTT. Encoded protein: CASGGAGLGSPLHF.

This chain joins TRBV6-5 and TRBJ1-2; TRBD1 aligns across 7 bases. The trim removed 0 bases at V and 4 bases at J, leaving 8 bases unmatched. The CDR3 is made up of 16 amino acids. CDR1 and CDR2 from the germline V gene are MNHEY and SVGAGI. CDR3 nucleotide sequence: TGTGCCAGCAGTTACTCGAAGAGAGGGGGCTCCTATGGCTACACCTTC. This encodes CASSYSKRGGSYGYTF.

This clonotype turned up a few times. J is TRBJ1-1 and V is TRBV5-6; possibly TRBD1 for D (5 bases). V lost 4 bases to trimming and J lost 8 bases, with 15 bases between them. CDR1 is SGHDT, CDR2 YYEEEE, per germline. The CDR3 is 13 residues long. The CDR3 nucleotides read TGTGCCAGCAGCACGGGACCGAGAGAAGAAGCTTTCTTT. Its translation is CASSTGPREEAFF.

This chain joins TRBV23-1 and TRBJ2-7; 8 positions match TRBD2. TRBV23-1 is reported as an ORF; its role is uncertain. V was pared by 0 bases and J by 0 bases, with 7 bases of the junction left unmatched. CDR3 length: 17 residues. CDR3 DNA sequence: TGCGCCAGCAGTCAATCCGAGCGGGAGACCGTCTCCTACGAGCAGTACTTC. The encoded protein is CASSQSERETVSYEQYF.

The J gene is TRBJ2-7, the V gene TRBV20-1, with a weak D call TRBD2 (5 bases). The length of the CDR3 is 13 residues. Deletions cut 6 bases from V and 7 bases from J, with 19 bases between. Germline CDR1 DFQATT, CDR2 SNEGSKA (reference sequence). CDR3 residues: CSAPRVGPGEQYF. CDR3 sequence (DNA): TGCAGTGCCCCTCGTGTCGGACCGGGAGAGCAGTACTTC.

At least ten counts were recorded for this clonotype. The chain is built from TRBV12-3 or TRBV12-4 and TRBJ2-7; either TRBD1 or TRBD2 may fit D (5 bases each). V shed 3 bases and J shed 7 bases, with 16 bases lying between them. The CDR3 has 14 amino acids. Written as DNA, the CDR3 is TGTGCCAGCAGTTTTCCGGGCCCGGGGCGGGAGCAGTACTTC. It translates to CASSFPGPGREQYF.

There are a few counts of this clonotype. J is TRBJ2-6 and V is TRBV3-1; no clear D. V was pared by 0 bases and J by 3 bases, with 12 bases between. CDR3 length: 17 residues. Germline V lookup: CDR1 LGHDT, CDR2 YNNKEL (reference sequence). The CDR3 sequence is CASSQEVLGFGANVLTF. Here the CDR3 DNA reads TGTGCCAGCAGCCAAGAGGTTCTGGGCTTTGGGGCCAACGTCCTGACTTTC. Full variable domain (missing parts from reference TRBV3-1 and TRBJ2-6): DTAVSQTPKYLVTQMGNDKSIKCEQNLGHDTMYWYKQDSKKFLKIMFSYNNKELIINETVPNRFSPKSPDKAHLNLHINSLELGDSAVYFCASSQEVLGFGANVLTFGAGSRLTVL.

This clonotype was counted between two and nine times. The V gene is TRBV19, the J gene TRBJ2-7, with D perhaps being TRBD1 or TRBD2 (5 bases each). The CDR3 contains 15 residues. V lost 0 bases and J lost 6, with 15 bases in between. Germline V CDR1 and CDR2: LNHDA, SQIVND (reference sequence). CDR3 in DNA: TGTGCCAGTAGTATAGAACTGCAGGGCCGGGGCGAGCAGTACTTC. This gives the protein CASSIELQGRGEQYF.

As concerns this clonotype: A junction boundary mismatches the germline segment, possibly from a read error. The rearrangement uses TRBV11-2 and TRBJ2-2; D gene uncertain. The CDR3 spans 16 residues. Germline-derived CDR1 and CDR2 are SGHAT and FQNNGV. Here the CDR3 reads CARSLFPRRDTGELFF. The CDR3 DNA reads TGTGCCAGAAGCTTATTTCCAAGACGTGACACCGGGGAGCTGTTTTTT.

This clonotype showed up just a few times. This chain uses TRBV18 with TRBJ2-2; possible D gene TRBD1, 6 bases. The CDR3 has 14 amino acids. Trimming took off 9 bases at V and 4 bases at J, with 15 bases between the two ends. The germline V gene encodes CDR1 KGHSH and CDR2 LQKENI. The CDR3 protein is CASIGQRSTGELFF. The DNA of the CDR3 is TGTGCCAGTATTGGACAGCGGAGCACCGGGGAGCTGTTTTTT.

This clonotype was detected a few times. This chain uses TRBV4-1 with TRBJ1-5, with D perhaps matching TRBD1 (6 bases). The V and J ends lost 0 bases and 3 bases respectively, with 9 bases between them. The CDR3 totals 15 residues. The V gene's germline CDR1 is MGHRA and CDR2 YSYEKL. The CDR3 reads CASSQEWGANQPQHF. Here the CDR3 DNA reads TGCGCCAGCAGCCAAGAATGGGGGGCCAATCAGCCCCAGCATTTT.

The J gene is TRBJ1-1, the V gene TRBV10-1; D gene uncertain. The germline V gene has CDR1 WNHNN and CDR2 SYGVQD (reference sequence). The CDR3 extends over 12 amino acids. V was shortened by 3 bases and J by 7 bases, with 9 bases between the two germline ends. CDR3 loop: CASSDRGFEAFF. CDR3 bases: TGCGCCAGCAGTGATCGCGGGTTTGAAGCTTTCTTT.

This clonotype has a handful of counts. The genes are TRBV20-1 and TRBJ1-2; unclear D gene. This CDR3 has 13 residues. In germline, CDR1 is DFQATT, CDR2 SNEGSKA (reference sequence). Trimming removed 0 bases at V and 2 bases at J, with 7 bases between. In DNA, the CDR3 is TGCAGTGCTAGAGATCCGGTAAACTATGGCTACACCTTC. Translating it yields CSARDPVNYGYTF.

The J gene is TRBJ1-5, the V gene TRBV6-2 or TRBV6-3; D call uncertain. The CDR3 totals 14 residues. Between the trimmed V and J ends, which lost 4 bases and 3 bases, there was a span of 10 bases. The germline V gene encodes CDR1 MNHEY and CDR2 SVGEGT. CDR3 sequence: CASSFPWPNQPQHF. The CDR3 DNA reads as TGTGCCAGCAGTTTTCCGTGGCCCAATCAGCCCCAGCATTTT.

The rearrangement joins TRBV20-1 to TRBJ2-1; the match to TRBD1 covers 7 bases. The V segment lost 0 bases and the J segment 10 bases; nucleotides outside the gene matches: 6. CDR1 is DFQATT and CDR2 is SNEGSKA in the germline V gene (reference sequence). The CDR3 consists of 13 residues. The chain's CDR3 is CSARDPDRVEQFF. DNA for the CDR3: TGCAGTGCTAGAGATCCTGACAGGGTCGAGCAGTTCTTC.

The CDR3 region has the DNA TGTGCCAGCAGCCCTCTATCCGGGAGTAGGGGCCACGAGCAGTACTTC. Its protein product is CASSPLSGSRGHEQYF. This chain uses TRBV9 with TRBJ2-7, with D possibly matching TRBD2 (6 bases). The germline V gene encodes CDR1 SGDLS and CDR2 YYNGEE. V was cut by 4 bases and J by 5 bases, with 22 bases left in between. The CDR3 spans 16 residues.

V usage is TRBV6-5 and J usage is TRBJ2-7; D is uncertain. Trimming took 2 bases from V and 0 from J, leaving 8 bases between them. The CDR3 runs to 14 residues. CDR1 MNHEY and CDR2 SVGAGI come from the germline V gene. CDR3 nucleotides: TGTGCCAGCAGTTACGACATTTACTCCTACGAGCAGTACTTC. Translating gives CASSYDIYSYEQYF.

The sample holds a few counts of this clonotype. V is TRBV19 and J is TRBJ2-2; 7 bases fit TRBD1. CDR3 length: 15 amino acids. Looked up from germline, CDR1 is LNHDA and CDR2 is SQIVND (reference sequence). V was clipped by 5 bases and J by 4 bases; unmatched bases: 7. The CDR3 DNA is TGTGCCAGTAGTTCGTGGGACAGTGTCACCGGGGAGCTGTTTTTT. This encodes CASSSWDSVTGELFF.

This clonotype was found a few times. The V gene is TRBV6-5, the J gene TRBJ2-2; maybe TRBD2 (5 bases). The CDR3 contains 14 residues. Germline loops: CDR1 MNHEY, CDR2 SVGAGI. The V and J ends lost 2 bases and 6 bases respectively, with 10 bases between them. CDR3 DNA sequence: TGTGCCAGCAGTTACACCTCGGGATCCGGGGAGCTGTTTTTT. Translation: CASSYTSGSGELFF.

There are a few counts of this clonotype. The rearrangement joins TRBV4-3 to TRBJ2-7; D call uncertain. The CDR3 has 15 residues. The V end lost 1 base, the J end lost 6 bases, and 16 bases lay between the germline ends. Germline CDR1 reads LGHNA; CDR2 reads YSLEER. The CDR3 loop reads CASSQVQSSSPEQYF. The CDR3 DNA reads TGCGCCAGCAGCCAAGTCCAGTCGAGTTCTCCCGAGCAGTACTTC.

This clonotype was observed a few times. In nucleotides, the CDR3 is TGTGCCAGCAGTTACGGAGGGGTGGTGAGGGGGGATTCACCCCTCCACTTT. Protein: CASSYGGVVRGDSPLHF. This chain connects TRBV6-5 to TRBJ1-6; possibly TRBD1 for D (6 bases). The CDR3 spans 17 residues. The V and J ends lost 2 bases and 8 bases respectively, with 19 bases between them. Germline V gene lookup returns CDR1 MNHEY and CDR2 SVGAGI.

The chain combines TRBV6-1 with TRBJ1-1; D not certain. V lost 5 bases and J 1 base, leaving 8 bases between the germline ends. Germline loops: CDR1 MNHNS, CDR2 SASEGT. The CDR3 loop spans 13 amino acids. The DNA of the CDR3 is TGTGCCAGCAGTATGACCTGGAACACTGAAGCTTTCTTT. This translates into CASSMTWNTEAFF.

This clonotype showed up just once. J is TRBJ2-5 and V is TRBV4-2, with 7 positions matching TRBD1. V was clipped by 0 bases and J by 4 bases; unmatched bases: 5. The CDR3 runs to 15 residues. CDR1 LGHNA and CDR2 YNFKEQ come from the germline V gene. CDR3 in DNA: TGTGCCAGCAGCCAAGATAGCAGGGGGACAGAGACCCAGTACTTC. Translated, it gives CASSQDSRGTETQYF.

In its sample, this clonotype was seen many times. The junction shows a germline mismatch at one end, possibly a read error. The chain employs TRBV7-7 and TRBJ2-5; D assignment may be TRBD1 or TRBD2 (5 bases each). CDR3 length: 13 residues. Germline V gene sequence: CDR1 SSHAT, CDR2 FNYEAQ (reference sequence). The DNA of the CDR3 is TGTGCTAGCAGCTTTGGGGGATCGGAGACCCAGTACTTC. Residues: CASSFGGSETQYF.

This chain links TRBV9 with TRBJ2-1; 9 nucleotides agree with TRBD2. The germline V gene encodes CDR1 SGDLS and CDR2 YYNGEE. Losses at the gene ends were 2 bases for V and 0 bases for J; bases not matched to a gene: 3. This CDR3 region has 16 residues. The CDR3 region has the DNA TGTGCCAGCAGCGTCCTAGCGGGAATCTCCTACAATGAGCAGTTCTTC. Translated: CASSVLAGISYNEQFF.

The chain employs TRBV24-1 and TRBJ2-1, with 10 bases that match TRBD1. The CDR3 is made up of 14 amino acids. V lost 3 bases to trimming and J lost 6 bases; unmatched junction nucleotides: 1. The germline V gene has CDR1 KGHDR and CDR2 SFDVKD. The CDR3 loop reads CATSDGDRGNEQFF. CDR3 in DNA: TGTGCCACCAGTGATGGGGACAGGGGCAATGAGCAGTTCTTC.